This T cell receptor (beta chain) is drawn from a study of high-grade serous ovarian cancer treatment subgroups. Study details: Mean per sample: approximately 14,000 reads, about 7,000 unique TCR beta rearrangements.

A remark on this clone: Its antigen remains unidentified.

Measured with immunoSEQ multiplex PCR; TCRdb has only the in-frame clones, and not every one. The repertoire holds 3,500 to 4,500 clones, with more than 65% as singletons. Study-wide findings and caveats: Repertoire analysis covered CDR3 alone, not CDR1 or CDR2. Repertoire similarity ranged about 0.1 to 0.85 between tumors of one patient. TCR relatedness rose with neoantigen level and trended with mutation load.

Germline V gives CDR1 MGHDK, CDR2 SYGVNS. This CDR3 region has 14 residues. Trimming removed 5 bases from V and 6 bases from J; junction bases left unmatched: 7. Tumor tissue was taken before any definitive surgery or chemotherapy was given. The sequencing sample was made of tumor tissue. The chain links TRBV25-1 to TRBJ2-1; 7 bases match TRBD2. The clonotype originates from a human donor with high-grade serous ovarian cancer. Here the CDR3 DNA reads TGTGCCAGCAGTCCCCGGGGCGGGGGCAATGAGCAGTTCTTC. It codes for CASSPRGGGNEQFF.